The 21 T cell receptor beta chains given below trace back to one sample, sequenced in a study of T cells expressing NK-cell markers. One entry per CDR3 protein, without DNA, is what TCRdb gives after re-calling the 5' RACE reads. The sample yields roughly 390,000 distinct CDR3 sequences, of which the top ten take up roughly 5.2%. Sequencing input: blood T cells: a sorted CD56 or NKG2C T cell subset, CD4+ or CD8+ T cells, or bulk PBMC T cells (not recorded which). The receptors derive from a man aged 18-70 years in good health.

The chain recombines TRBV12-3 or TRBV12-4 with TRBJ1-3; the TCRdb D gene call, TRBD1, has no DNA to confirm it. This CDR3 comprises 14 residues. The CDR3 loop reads CASSEGHSSMDIYF.

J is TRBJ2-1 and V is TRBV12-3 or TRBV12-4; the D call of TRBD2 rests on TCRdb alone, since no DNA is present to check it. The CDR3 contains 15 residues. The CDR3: CASSPVLLAGWEQFF.

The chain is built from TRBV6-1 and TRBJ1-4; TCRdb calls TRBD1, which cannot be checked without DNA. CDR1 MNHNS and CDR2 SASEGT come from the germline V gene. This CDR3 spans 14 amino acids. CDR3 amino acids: CASTGQITNEKLFF.

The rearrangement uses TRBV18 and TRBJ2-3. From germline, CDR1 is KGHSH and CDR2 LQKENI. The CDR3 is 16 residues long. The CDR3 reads CASSPNYPATADTQYF.

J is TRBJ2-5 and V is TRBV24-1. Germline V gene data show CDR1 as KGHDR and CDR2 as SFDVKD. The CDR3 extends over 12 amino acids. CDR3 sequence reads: CATSGIEETQYF.

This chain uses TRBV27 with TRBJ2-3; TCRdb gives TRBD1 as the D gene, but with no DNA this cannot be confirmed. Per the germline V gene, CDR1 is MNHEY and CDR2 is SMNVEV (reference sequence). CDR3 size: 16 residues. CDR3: CASSWGGSGLTDTQYF.

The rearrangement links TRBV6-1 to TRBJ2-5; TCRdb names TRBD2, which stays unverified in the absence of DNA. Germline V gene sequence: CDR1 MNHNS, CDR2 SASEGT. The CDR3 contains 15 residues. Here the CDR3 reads CASRRTAGYQETQYF.

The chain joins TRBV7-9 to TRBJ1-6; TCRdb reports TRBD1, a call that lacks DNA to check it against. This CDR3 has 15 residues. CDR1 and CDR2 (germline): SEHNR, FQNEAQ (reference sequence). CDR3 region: CASSEAGVSNSPLHF.

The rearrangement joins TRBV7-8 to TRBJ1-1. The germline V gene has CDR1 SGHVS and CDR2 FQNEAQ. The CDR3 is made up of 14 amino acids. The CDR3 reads CASSLTGRDTEAFF.

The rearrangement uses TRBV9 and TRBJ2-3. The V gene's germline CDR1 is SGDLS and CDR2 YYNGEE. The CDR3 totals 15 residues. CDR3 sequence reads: CASSARLALTDTQYF.

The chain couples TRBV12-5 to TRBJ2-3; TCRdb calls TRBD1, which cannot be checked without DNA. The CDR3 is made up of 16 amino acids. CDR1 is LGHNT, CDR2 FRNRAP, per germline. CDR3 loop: CASGPGGSSYTDTQYF.

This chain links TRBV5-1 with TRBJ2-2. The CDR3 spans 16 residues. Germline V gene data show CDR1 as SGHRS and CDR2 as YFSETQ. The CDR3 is CASSPQANPRTGELFF.

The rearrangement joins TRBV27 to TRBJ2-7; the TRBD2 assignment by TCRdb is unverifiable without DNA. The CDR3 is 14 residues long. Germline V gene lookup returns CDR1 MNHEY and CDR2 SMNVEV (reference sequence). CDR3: CASSPLVTVGEQYF.

The CDR3 reads CASRTLGTGGLNTQYF. The chain employs TRBV27 and TRBJ2-3; TCRdb picks TRBD1, but there is no DNA to check that call. This CDR3 region has 16 residues. CDR1 is MNHEY and CDR2 is SMNVEV in the germline V gene (reference sequence).

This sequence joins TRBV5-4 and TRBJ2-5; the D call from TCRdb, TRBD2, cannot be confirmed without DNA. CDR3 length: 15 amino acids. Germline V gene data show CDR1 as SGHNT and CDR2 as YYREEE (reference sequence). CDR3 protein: CASSVSGEYQETQYF.

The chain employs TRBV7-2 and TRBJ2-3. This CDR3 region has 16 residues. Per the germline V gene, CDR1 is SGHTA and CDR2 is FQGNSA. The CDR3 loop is CASSLALRRRTDTQYF.

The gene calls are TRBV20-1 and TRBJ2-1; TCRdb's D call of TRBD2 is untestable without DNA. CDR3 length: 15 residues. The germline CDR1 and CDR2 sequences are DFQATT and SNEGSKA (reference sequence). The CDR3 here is CSASYPRGGGNEQFF.

The CDR3 spells CASSEVARELFF. The chain recombines TRBV6-1 with TRBJ2-2; the D call of TRBD2 rests on TCRdb alone, since no DNA is present to check it. Germline values: CDR1 MNHNS, CDR2 SASEGT. The CDR3 is 12 residues long.

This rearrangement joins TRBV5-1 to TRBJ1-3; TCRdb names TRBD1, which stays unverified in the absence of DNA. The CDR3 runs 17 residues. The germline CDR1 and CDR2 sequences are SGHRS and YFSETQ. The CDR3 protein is CASSLGIRGDSGNTIYF.

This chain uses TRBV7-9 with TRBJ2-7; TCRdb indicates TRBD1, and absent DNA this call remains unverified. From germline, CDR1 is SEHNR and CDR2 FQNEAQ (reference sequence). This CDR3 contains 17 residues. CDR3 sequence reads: CASSLGRRDKVSYEQYF.

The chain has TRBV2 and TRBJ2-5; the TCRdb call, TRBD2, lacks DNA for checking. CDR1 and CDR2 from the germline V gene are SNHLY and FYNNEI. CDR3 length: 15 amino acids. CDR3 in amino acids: CASSRMTSGGETQYF.